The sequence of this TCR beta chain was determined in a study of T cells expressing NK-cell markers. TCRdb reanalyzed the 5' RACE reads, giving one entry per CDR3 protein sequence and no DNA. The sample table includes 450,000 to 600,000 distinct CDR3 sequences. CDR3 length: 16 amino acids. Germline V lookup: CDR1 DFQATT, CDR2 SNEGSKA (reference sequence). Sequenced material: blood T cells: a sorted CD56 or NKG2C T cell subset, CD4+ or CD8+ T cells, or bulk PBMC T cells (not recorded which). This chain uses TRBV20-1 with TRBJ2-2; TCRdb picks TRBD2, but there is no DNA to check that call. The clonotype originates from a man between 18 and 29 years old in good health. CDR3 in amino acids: CSARDRDWQNTGELFF.